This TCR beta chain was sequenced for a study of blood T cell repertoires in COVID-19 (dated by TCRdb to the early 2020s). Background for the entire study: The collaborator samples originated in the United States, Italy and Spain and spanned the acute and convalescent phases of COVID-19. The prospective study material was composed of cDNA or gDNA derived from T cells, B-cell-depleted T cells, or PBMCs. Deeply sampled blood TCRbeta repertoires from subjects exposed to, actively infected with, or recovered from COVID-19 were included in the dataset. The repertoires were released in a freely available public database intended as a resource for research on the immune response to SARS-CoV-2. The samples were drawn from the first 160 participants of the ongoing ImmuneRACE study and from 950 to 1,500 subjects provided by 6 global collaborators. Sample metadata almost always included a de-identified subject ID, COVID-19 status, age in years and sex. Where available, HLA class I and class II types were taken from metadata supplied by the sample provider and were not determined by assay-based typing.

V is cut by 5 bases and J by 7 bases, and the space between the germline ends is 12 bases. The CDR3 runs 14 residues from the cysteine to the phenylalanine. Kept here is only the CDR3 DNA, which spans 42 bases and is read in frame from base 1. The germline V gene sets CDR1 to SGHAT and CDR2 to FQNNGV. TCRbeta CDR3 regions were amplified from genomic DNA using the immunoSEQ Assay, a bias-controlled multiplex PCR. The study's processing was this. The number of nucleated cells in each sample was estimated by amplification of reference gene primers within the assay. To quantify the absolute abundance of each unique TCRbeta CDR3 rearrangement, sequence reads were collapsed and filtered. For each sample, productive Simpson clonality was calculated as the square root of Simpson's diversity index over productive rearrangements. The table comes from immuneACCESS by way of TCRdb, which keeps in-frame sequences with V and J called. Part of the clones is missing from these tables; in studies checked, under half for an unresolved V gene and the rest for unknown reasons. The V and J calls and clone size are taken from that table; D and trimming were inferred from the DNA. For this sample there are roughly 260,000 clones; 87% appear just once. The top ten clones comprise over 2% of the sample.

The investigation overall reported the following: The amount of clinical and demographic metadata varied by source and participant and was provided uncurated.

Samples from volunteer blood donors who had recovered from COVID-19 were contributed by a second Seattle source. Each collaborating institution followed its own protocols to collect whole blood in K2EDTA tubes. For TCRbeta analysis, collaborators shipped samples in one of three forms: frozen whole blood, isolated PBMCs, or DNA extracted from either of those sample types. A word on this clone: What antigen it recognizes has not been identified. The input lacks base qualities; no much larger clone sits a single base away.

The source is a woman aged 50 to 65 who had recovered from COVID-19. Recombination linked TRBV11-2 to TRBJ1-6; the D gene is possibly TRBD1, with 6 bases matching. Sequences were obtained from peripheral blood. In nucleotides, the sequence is TGTGCCAGCAGCCTACAGGGATGGAATTCACCCCTCCACTTT. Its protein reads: CASSLQGWNSPLHF.